This T cell receptor beta chain stems from a study of glioma-infiltrating T cells after dendritic cell vaccination. Time point defined: after dendritic cell vaccination, including at tumor progression/relapse. Sequencing was performed with immunoSEQ multiplex PCR; in TCRdb, only in-frame clones are kept and a portion is missing. The table lists fewer than 85,000 clones, roughly 84% of them singletons. CDR3 length: 16 residues. The germline CDR1 and CDR2 sequences are PRHDT and FYEKMQ (reference sequence). After removal of 6 bases from V and 0 bases from J, the junction contained 7 bases not matched to a gene.

V usage is TRBV13 and J usage is TRBJ2-3; 9 nucleotides align to TRBD1. This TCR came from a human donor with glioblastoma. The specimen was blood, collected after dendritic cell vaccination. CDR3 loop: CASRRLGQGSTDTQYF. The DNA for the CDR3 is TGTGCCAGCAGACGCCTGGGACAGGGAAGCACAGATACGCAGTATTTT.